A single sample gave rise to the 31 T cell receptor beta chains below, sequenced in a study of vaccination and CD4 T cells after COVID-19 (dated by TCRdb to about 2022). No cognate antigen is known for these TCRs. Libraries came from PCR. The instrument was an Illumina iSeq 100. At the Johns Hopkins FTIC core, DNA from the cultured CD4+ T cells underwent TCR sequencing with the Oncomine TCR Beta short-read assay. The public sequencing data were trimmed at Q25 with fastp and processed into clonotypes with MiXCR by TCRdb, which kept only in-frame beta chains. Every entry covers one CDR3 protein and lists the most common genes and DNA from its rows. The sample table records over 15,000 distinct CDR3 sequences; roughly 40% of these occur just once. The ten largest clones capture 17% of the sample. Interpreted using the paper, the time point label stands for: late sampling 161 to 241 days after vaccination in three convalescent patients. In light of the paper, this sample's treatment or condition label describes: approximately 9-day PBMC culture with coronavirus spike peptide pools or control peptides (ViraFEST assay).

The specimen was CD4+ T cells from blood, cultured in vitro, collected about 7 months after SARS-CoV-2 vaccination. These TCRs come from a human donor who had recovered from COVID-19.

The CDR3 reads CSARFSPRSSGYTF. CDR3 bases: TGCAGTGCTAGATTCTCCCCTCGGTCGTCGGGCTACACCTTC. The rearrangement links TRBV20-1 to TRBJ1-2; no clear D gene. CDR3 length equals 14 residues. Germline CDR1 DFQATT, CDR2 SNEGSKA (reference sequence). V lost 2 bases to trimming and J lost 8 bases, with 18 bases between them.

The chain combines TRBV20-1 with TRBJ2-5; 9 bases are a match to TRBD1. From germline, CDR1 is DFQATT and CDR2 SNEGSKA (reference sequence). After removal of 1 base from V and 13 bases from J, the junction contained 16 bases not matched to a gene. The CDR3 is made up of 15 amino acids. The CDR3 DNA follows: TGCAGTGCTAGAGCCGAGGGGAACAGGGGGCTTTGTCGGTACTTC. Protein sequence: CSARAEGNRGLCRYF.

This clonotype was seen only a few times. The CDR3 is CASRATSGGAWEQFF. CDR3 nucleotide sequence: TGTGCCAGCAGGGCGACTAGCGGGGGGGCCTGGGAGCAGTTCTTC. The chain links TRBV27 to TRBJ2-1, with 14 positions matching TRBD2. With V trimmed by 6 bases and J by 10 bases, 8 bases remained unmatched. This CDR3 comprises 15 residues. CDR1 is MNHEY, CDR2 SMNVEV, per germline (reference sequence).

V usage is TRBV7-3 and J usage is TRBJ2-1; the match to TRBD2 covers 7 bases. Germline CDR1 SGHTA, CDR2 FQGTGA. The CDR3 sequence is 16 residues long. After removal of 6 bases from V and 3 bases from J, the junction contained 11 bases not matched to a gene. CDR3 in amino acids: CASSRGLDWGYNEQFF. For the CDR3, the DNA is TGTGCCAGCAGTCGCGGACTAGACTGGGGCTACAATGAGCAGTTCTTC.

V is TRBV7-3 and J is TRBJ2-1; TRBD2 matches at 8 bases. Germline assignment: CDR1 SGHTA and CDR2 FQGTGA. This CDR3 is built from 13 residues. J lost 7 bases, V lost 2 bases, and 1 base had no gene match. The CDR3 region is CASSLGTSNEQFF. CDR3 bases: TGTGCCAGCAGCTTAGGGACTAGTAATGAGCAGTTCTTC.

V and J are TRBV20-1 and TRBJ2-1; 13 bases align to TRBD2. Germline trimming cut 6 bases from V and 1 base from J; bases unmatched to any gene: 6. The germline gives CDR1 DFQATT, CDR2 SNEGSKA (reference sequence). The CDR3 is made up of 16 amino acids. CDR3 protein: CSAALTSGRSYNEQFF. The CDR3, as DNA: TGCAGTGCAGCCCTGACTAGCGGGAGGTCCTACAATGAGCAGTTCTTC.

This chain links TRBV6-1 with TRBJ1-1, with D possibly TRBD1 on 5 matching bases. Trimming took off 5 bases at V and 4 bases at J, with 14 bases between the two ends. The CDR3 sequence is 14 residues long. Germline V gene sequence: CDR1 MNHNS, CDR2 SASEGT. CDR3 residues: CASSQQVRITEAFF. The CDR3 DNA is TGTGCCAGCAGTCAACAGGTGAGGATCACTGAAGCTTTCTTT.

This clonotype was observed a few times. The chain combines TRBV6-2 or TRBV6-3 with TRBJ2-5; 11 nucleotides align to TRBD2. Germline loops: CDR1 MNHEY, CDR2 SVGEGT. J gave up 5 bases and V 0 bases, and 5 bases lay outside the gene matches. This CDR3 spans 16 amino acids. CDR3 sequence: CASSYSPSGGSETQYF. The CDR3 region has the DNA TGTGCCAGCAGTTACTCGCCTAGCGGGGGGTCGGAGACCCAGTACTTC.

V gene TRBV2 combines with J gene TRBJ1-5; 8 bases align to TRBD1. Germline assignment: CDR1 SNHLY and CDR2 FYNNEI. V lost 2 bases, J lost 6 bases, and 3 bases stayed unmatched. This CDR3 region has 14 residues. In DNA form, the CDR3 reads TGTGCCAGCAGTGAATCAGGGGGCCCTCAGCCCCAGCATTTT. Amino acids: CASSESGGPQPQHF.

The V call is TRBV7-2, the J call TRBJ2-1, with D possibly being TRBD2 (5 bases). V lost 1 base to trimming and J lost 0 bases, with 7 bases between them. The CDR3 runs 15 residues. Germline V gene lookup returns CDR1 SGHTA and CDR2 FQGNSA. The CDR3 nucleotides read TGTGCCAGCAGCTTAGTAGGGAGCTCCTACAATGAGCAGTTCTTC. Residues: CASSLVGSSYNEQFF.

This clonotype is classed as medium-sized. The chain is built from TRBV7-9 and TRBJ2-7, with 8 bases matching TRBD1. CDR1 is SEHNR, CDR2 FQNEAQ, per germline (reference sequence). V lost 1 base to trimming and J lost 0 bases; unmatched junction nucleotides: 11. There are 18 residues in the CDR3. CDR3 bases: TGTGCCAGCAGCTTAGGTACGCGGACAACAGGGGGCTCCTACGAGCAGTACTTC. Residues: CASSLGTRTTGGSYEQYF.

The J gene is TRBJ1-5, the V gene TRBV19, with TRBD1 as a possible D gene (6 bases). V lost 5 bases to trimming and J lost 6 bases, with 11 bases between them. The germline CDR1 and CDR2 sequences are LNHDA and SQIVND (reference sequence). There are 13 residues in the CDR3. This CDR3 is CASSRGGSQPQHF. The DNA for the CDR3 is TGTGCCAGTAGTCGCGGGGGCAGTCAGCCCCAGCATTTT.

This chain connects TRBV27 to TRBJ2-2; 7 positions agree with TRBD2. Germline CDR1 reads MNHEY; CDR2 reads SMNVEV (reference sequence). V gave up 2 bases and J gave up 7 bases; unmatched junction bases: 16. The CDR3 length is 18 residues. In nucleotides, the CDR3 is TGTGCCAGCAGTTTAAGCTACAGGAACGGGCCGGGAGGCGGGGAGCTGTTTTTT. Translating gives CASSLSYRNGPGGGELFF.

This clonotype was observed a handful of times. The V call is TRBV19, the J call TRBJ1-1; weak D call: TRBD1 (6 bases). The ends were cut back, 9 bases at V and 4 bases at J, with 15 bases in the middle. Germline CDR1 reads LNHDA; CDR2 reads SQIVND (reference sequence). This CDR3 region has 13 residues. CDR3: CASEGRGGTEAFF. CDR3 DNA: TGTGCCAGCGAAGGGAGAGGGGGCACTGAAGCTTTCTTT.

By proportion, this clonotype is medium-sized. This chain uses TRBV19 with TRBJ1-1, with TRBD1 identical over 11 bases. Trimming removed 9 bases from V and 4 bases from J; junction bases left unmatched: 10. CDR3 size: 15 residues. CDR1 is LNHDA and CDR2 is SQIVND in the germline V gene (reference sequence). The chain's CDR3 is CASTDRGPHPTEAFF. CDR3 coding DNA: TGTGCCAGCACGGACAGGGGGCCGCACCCCACTGAAGCTTTCTTT.

This sequence joins TRBV15 and TRBJ2-5; TRBD1 might be the D (7 bases). V lost 3 bases, J lost 5 bases, and 16 bases lay in between. This CDR3 spans 15 amino acids. Germline assignment: CDR1 LNHNV and CDR2 YYDKDF (reference sequence). CDR3 region: CATSSPTGDLETQYF. CDR3 nucleotide sequence: TGTGCCACCAGCAGCCCAACAGGGGACTTGGAGACCCAGTACTTC.

This clonotype was seen more than once but under ten times. The V and J genes are TRBV10-3 and TRBJ1-6, with D unresolved. This CDR3 is 13 amino acids long. The V gene's germline CDR1 is ENHRY and CDR2 SYGVKD. Trimming took off 6 bases at V and 11 bases at J, with 14 bases between the two ends. The CDR3 is CAISGRDRAPLHF. CDR3 coding DNA: TGTGCCATCAGCGGACGGGATCGAGCACCCCTCCACTTT.

This clonotype was recorded a few times. This sequence joins TRBV5-4 and TRBJ1-2; maybe TRBD1 (5 bases). The germline gives CDR1 SGHNT, CDR2 YYREEE (reference sequence). The CDR3 runs to 15 residues. V lost 2 bases, J lost 8 bases, and 19 bases lay in between. The CDR3 nucleotides are TGTGCCAGCAGCTTTCCGGTTGGGCAGGGAAACGGCTACACCTTC. It codes for CASSFPVGQGNGYTF.

The J gene is TRBJ2-5, the V gene TRBV4-2; 8 positions agree with TRBD1. V dropped 3 bases and J dropped 2; count of bases not matched to a gene: 5. The length of the CDR3 is 15 residues. CDR1 is LGHNA, CDR2 YNFKEQ, per germline. CDR3 bases: TGTGCCAGCAGCCAGGACAGGGCCCATCAAGAGACCCAGTACTTC. This encodes CASSQDRAHQETQYF.

The chain combines TRBV20-1 with TRBJ2-1; TRBD2 matches at 13 bases. V was pared by 8 bases and J by 7 bases, with 8 bases of the junction left unmatched. Germline values: CDR1 DFQATT, CDR2 SNEGSKA (reference sequence). CDR3 size: 14 residues. The chain's CDR3 is CSTNGLAGVNEQFF. The CDR3 nucleotides are TGCAGTACTAACGGACTAGCGGGGGTGAATGAGCAGTTCTTC.

The chain carries TRBV20-1 and TRBJ2-7; 8 bases fit TRBD2. The CDR3 runs 15 residues. CDR1 DFQATT and CDR2 SNEGSKA come from the germline V gene (reference sequence). J was trimmed by 1 base and V by 0 bases; bases with no gene match: 5. The CDR3 loop reads CSARDPGGGSYEQYF. As DNA, the CDR3 is TGCAGTGCTAGAGATCCGGGAGGGGGTTCCTACGAGCAGTACTTC.

This clonotype has only one observation. The chain couples TRBV24-1 to TRBJ2-2, with TRBD1 matching 10 bases. Losses at the gene ends were 6 bases for V and 5 bases for J; bases not matched to a gene: 5. Germline lookup yields CDR1 KGHDR and CDR2 SFDVKD. CDR3 length: 15 amino acids. This CDR3 is CATSPGQGRTGELFF. CDR3 sequence (DNA): TGTGCCACCAGTCCGGGACAGGGGCGAACCGGGGAGCTGTTTTTT.

This clonotype has just one count. DNA for the CDR3: TGTGCCAGCAGTTCCCAGGGACTTTACACTGAAGCTTTCTTT. Encoded protein: CASSSQGLYTEAFF. The V and J genes are TRBV28 and TRBJ1-1; a possible D gene is TRBD1 (5 bases). Germline-derived CDR1 and CDR2 are MDHEN and SYDVKM. The CDR3 covers 14 residues. Trimming took off 4 bases at V and 3 bases at J, with 12 bases between the two ends.

The chain carries TRBV19 and TRBJ1-2; possible D gene TRBD1, 5 bases. The V gene lost 3 bases and the J gene lost 5 bases, with 13 bases spanning the gap. The CDR3 covers 14 residues. The germline CDR1 and CDR2 sequences are LNHDA and SQIVND (reference sequence). In DNA, the CDR3 is TGTGCCAGTAGTATCCGGGACGGCCTGTATGGCTACACCTTC. It specifies CASSIRDGLYGYTF.

The J gene is TRBJ2-5, the V gene TRBV11-3; 7 nucleotides match TRBD2. Germline V gives CDR1 SGHNT, CDR2 YENEEA. The CDR3 has 17 residues. The trim removed 0 bases at V and 3 bases at J, leaving 10 bases unmatched. In DNA form, the CDR3 reads TGTGCCAGCAGCTTAGATGGTGCGGGAGAATCGAAAGAGACCCAGTACTTC. It encodes CASSLDGAGESKETQYF.

The chain links TRBV20-1 to TRBJ2-3, with 7 bases that match TRBD2. V shed 6 bases, J shed 0 bases, and the junction held 9 bases outside the gene matches. CDR3 length: 15 residues. Germline V gives CDR1 DFQATT, CDR2 SNEGSKA (reference sequence). CDR3 sequence (DNA): TGCAGTGCGTTGGAGGGAGGGACTAGCACAGATACGCAGTATTTT. This sequence encodes CSALEGGTSTDTQYF.

This clonotype was seen more than once but under ten times. The genes are TRBV7-2 and TRBJ2-5, with unresolved D. The CDR3 is made up of 13 amino acids. V was pared by 2 bases and J by 5 bases, with 9 bases between. Germline CDR1 SGHTA, CDR2 FQGNSA. CDR3 region: CASSLIVSETQYF. The CDR3 DNA reads as TGTGCCAGCAGCTTAATAGTTTCGGAGACCCAGTACTTC.

The V call is TRBV6-1, the J call TRBJ1-5, with 10 bases lining up with TRBD1. CDR1 is MNHNS and CDR2 is SASEGT in the germline V gene. V dropped 8 bases and J dropped 6; count of bases not matched to a gene: 10. The length of the CDR3 is 15 residues. The CDR3 coding sequence is TGTGCCAGCGGACCGACAGGGGGCTCCGTTCAGCCCCAGCATTTT. It codes for CASGPTGGSVQPQHF.

This clonotype rates as medium-sized. The chain has TRBV5-1 and TRBJ1-1; D is unresolved. V was trimmed by 0 bases and J by 1 base, leaving 7 bases between them. Germline V gene sequence: CDR1 SGHRS, CDR2 YFSETQ. The CDR3 sequence is 14 residues long. In DNA form, the CDR3 reads TGCGCCAGCAGCTTGGAAACACCGAACACTGAAGCTTTCTTT. Amino acid sequence: CASSLETPNTEAFF.

The V and J genes are TRBV6-2 or TRBV6-3 and TRBJ2-5; no firm D call. The V end lost 2 bases, the J end lost 5 bases, and 6 bases lay between the germline ends. The CDR3 totals 12 residues. The V gene's germline CDR1 is MNHEY and CDR2 SVGEGT. In DNA form, the CDR3 reads TGTGCCAGCAGTTACACGGAGGAGACCCAGTACTTC. It yields the protein CASSYTEETQYF.

V and J are TRBV9 and TRBJ1-2, with no clear D. The length of the CDR3 is 14 residues. V lost 4 bases and J 0 bases, leaving 10 bases between the germline ends. Germline V gene data show CDR1 as SGDLS and CDR2 as YYNGEE. CDR3 DNA sequence: TGTGCCAGCAGCTCGGAACTTACTAACTATGGCTACACCTTC. This codes for CASSSELTNYGYTF.